The clone carrying this T cell receptor (beta chain) was observed at least ten times. Its antigen is undetermined. The source of the sample is a study of T cells after yellow fever vaccination. Broader study findings: The presence of abundant clonotypes contaminating from the bulk population was possible in FACS-sorted repertoires.

Conversion of TCR transcripts into cDNA relied on 5'RACE template switching, which added a universal primer site and UMIs. TCRdb ran MiXCR on the 5' RACE reads and lists one entry per CDR3 protein. The sample records 250,000 or so distinct CDR3 sequences, about 3.7% being singletons. The material was PBMCs, obtained 15 days after the yellow fever booster vaccination. The TCR comes from a man aged 18 to 30 who received the YFV17D yellow fever vaccine.

The CDR3 sequence is CASFDRENTGELFF. The CDR3 DNA is TGTGCCAGCTTTGACAGGGAGAACACCGGGGAGCTGTTTTTT. This chain joins TRBV12-3 or TRBV12-4 and TRBJ2-2, with 7 bases identical to TRBD1. Losses at the gene ends were 8 bases for V and 1 base for J; bases not matched to a gene: 4. This CDR3 comprises 14 residues.